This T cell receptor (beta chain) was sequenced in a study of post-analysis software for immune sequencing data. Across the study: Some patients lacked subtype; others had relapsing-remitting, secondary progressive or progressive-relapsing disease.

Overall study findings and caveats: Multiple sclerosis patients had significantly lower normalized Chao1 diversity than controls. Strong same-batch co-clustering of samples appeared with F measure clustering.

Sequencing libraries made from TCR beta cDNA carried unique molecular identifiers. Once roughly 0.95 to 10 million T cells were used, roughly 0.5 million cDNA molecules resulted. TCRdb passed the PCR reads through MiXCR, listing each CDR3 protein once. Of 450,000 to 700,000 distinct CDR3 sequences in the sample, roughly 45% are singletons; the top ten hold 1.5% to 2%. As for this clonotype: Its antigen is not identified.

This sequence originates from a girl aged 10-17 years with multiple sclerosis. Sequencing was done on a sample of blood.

In nucleotides, the CDR3 is TGTGCCAGCAGCCAAAGGGAACAGGGGTCCCTAAGCGGCTACACCTTC. Amino acids: CASSQREQGSLSGYTF. The V and J genes are TRBV6-1 and TRBJ1-2; 7 bases line up with TRBD1. Trimming took 6 bases from V and 8 from J; bases not matched to a gene: 18. The germline V gene has CDR1 MNHNS and CDR2 SASEGT. CDR3 length: 16 amino acids.